The present entry profiles one TCR beta chain with its context. Per germline, CDR1 SNHLY and CDR2 FYNNEI. The CDR3 sequence is 13 residues long. The data stem from a study of T cells expressing NK-cell markers. TCRdb reprocessed the 5' RACE reads, with one entry per CDR3 protein and no DNA. The sample has approximately 150,000 distinct CDR3 sequences. The sequenced sample was blood T cells: a sorted CD56 or NKG2C T cell subset, CD4+ or CD8+ T cells, or bulk PBMC T cells (not recorded which). The chain combines TRBV2 with TRBJ1-2; TCRdb gives TRBD1 as the D gene, but with no DNA this cannot be confirmed. The receptor was derived from a woman between 18 and 70 years old in good health. The CDR3 sequence: CASKGGRNYGYTF.